These 17 T cell receptor beta chains were all obtained from the same sample, sequenced in a study of cytomegalovirus exposure and HLA in healthy donors. The study ran its PCR with 60 Vbeta and 13 Jbeta primers. Assay: immunoSEQ multiplex PCR; the TCRdb copy retains only in-frame clones and omits some. The sample consists of approximately 110,000 clones, 70% of them appearing once. The specimen sequenced was PBMCs. These receptors were collected from a man between 35 and 55 years old in good health and CMV-seropositive.

V gene TRBV28 combines with J gene TRBJ1-2; a possible D gene is TRBD1 (6 bases). The CDR3 totals 11 residues. Germline CDR1 is MDHEN and CDR2 is SYDVKM. The germline V and J ends were trimmed by 10 bases and 7 bases, with 13 bases remaining between them. DNA for the CDR3: TGTGCCAAGCGGGAGGGGGGTGGCTACACCTTC. It is translated as CAKREGGGYTF.

The chain is built from TRBV5-4 and TRBJ2-5, with D possibly TRBD2 on 7 matching bases. Trimming shortened V by 2 bases and J by 2 bases, and 10 bases separated the two germline ends. The germline CDR1 and CDR2 sequences are SGHNT and YYREEE (reference sequence). The CDR3 is 14 amino acids. Written as DNA, the CDR3 is TGTGCCAGCAGCTTAAGGGGGGGACAAGAGACCCAGTACTTC. Translated: CASSLRGGQETQYF.

The table lists this clone with a few counts. A junction end diverges from the germline sequence, so it may reflect a read error. V and J are TRBV7-7 and TRBJ2-1; TRBD2 matches 13 bases. CDR1 and CDR2 from the germline V gene are SSHAT and FNYEAQ (reference sequence). This CDR3 has 15 residues. The CDR3 bases are TGTGCTAGCAGCCGGACTAGCGGGAGTATAAATGAGCAGTTCTTC. Its protein product is CASSRTSGSINEQFF.

The V gene is TRBV30, the J gene TRBJ1-4; no clear D gene. Trimming stripped 2 bases from V and 5 bases from J, with 12 bases between. The CDR3 extends over 14 amino acids. The germline V gene has CDR1 GTSNPN and CDR2 SVGIG (reference sequence). The CDR3 reads CAWSTGGGNEKLFF. In DNA, the CDR3 is TGTGCCTGGAGTACCGGCGGTGGGAATGAAAAACTGTTTTTT.

V gene TRBV2 combines with J gene TRBJ2-3; D gene uncertain. V was cut by 2 bases and J by 8 bases, with 5 bases left in between. The CDR3 has 11 residues. The germline V gene encodes CDR1 SNHLY and CDR2 FYNNEI. The CDR3 protein is CASSEPGTQYF. The CDR3, as DNA: TGTGCCAGCAGTGAACCGGGTACGCAGTATTTT.

The V and J genes are TRBV6-5 and TRBJ1-1; no firm D call. The germline V gene has CDR1 MNHEY and CDR2 SVGAGI. V was pared by 8 bases and J by 0 bases, with 10 bases between. This CDR3 is 13 amino acids long. The CDR3 sequence is CASVEALNTEAFF. CDR3 nucleotides: TGTGCCAGCGTTGAGGCCTTGAACACTGAAGCTTTCTTT.

The chain combines TRBV10-1 with TRBJ1-1, with TRBD1 as a possible D gene (5 bases). Per the germline V gene, CDR1 is WNHNN and CDR2 is SYGVQD (reference sequence). The CDR3 has 13 residues. Trimming took off 8 bases at V and 3 bases at J, with 13 bases between the two ends. CDR3 amino acids: CASQMGRDTEAFF. CDR3 DNA: TGCGCCAGCCAGATGGGCAGGGACACTGAAGCTTTCTTT.

The rearrangement uses TRBV5-1 and TRBJ2-3; no definite D call. CDR1 is SGHRS, CDR2 YFSETQ, per germline. This CDR3 spans 15 amino acids. V was pared by 3 bases and J by 3 bases, with 14 bases between. The CDR3 loop is CASSSNEVRTDTQYF. The DNA of the CDR3 is TGCGCCAGCAGCTCTAACGAGGTGAGGACAGATACGCAGTATTTT. Supplemented by reference TRBV5-1 and TRBJ2-3, the full variable domain reads KAGVTQTPRYLIKTRGQQVTLSCSPISGHRSVSWYQQTPGQGLQFLFEYFSETQRNKGNFPGRFSGRQFSNSRSEMNVSTLELGDSALYLCASSSNEVRTDTQYFGPGTRLTVL.

The V and J genes are TRBV7-9 and TRBJ2-1, with TRBD2 matching over 12 bases. Unmatched junction bases numbered 6, after V lost 1 base and J lost 2 bases. CDR3 size: 18 residues. Germline-derived CDR1 and CDR2 are SEHNR and FQNEAQ (reference sequence). The CDR3 DNA follows: TGTGCCAGCAGCTTAGTTCCTAGCGGGAGGGCAGCCTACAATGAGCAGTTCTTC. It translates to CASSLVPSGRAAYNEQFF.

V is TRBV2 and J is TRBJ1-5; D gene unclear. V was pared by 7 bases and J by 4 bases, with 8 bases between. The CDR3 is 12 residues long. Per germline, CDR1 SNHLY and CDR2 FYNNEI. CDR3 DNA sequence: TGTGCCAGCAATAAACAGAATCAGCCCCAGCATTTT. It yields the protein CASNKQNQPQHF.

This clone appeared once. The chain is built from TRBV25-1 and TRBJ1-2; no definite D call. The CDR3 sequence is 11 residues long. The germline V gene has CDR1 MGHDK and CDR2 SYGVNS. V shed 5 bases and J shed 5 bases, with 6 bases lying between them. The DNA for the CDR3 is TGTGCCAGCAGTCTGGCATATGGCTACACCTTC. This sequence encodes CASSLAYGYTF.

The chain joins TRBV7-6 to TRBJ2-7; 7 positions agree with TRBD2. The CDR3 runs to 15 residues. Germline assignment: CDR1 SGHVS and CDR2 FNYEAQ. The ends lost 5 bases at V and 5 bases at J; junction bases unmatched: 12. CDR3 sequence reads: CASSPSEGAGNEQYF. DNA for the CDR3: TGTGCCAGCAGCCCCTCGGAGGGAGCGGGAAACGAGCAGTACTTC.

The rearrangement joins TRBV5-1 to TRBJ2-7; D possibly corresponds to TRBD1 (6 bases). V lost 4 bases and J lost 3, with 11 bases in between. The germline gives CDR1 SGHRS, CDR2 YFSETQ. This CDR3 comprises 13 residues. The CDR3 DNA reads as TGCGCCAGCAGCCGAGGACAGAACTACGAGCAGTACGTC. Amino acids: CASSRGQNYEQYV.

This chain joins TRBV2 and TRBJ1-1; TRBD1 matches 7 bases. This CDR3 comprises 16 residues. J was trimmed by 4 bases and V by 1 base; bases with no gene match: 9. From germline, CDR1 is SNHLY and CDR2 FYNNEI. In DNA form, the CDR3 reads TGTGCCAGCAGTGAAGAGACCACAGGGGTGGGCACTGAAGCTTTCTTT. Translation: CASSEETTGVGTEAFF.

The chain uses TRBV30 and TRBJ2-5; 7 bases line up with TRBD2. Per germline, CDR1 GTSNPN and CDR2 SVGIG (reference sequence). The CDR3 runs to 15 residues. The ends lost 2 bases at V and 4 bases at J; junction bases unmatched: 10. The CDR3 is CAWSPGTTSRETQYF. The CDR3 DNA is TGTGCCTGGAGTCCGGGGACTACCTCTAGAGAGACCCAGTACTTC. Variable domain in full (rest from reference TRBV30 and TRBJ2-5): SQTIHQWPATLVQPVGSPLSLECTVEGTSNPNLYWYRQAAGRGLQLLFYSVGIGQISSEVPQNLSASRPQDRQFILSSKKLLLSDSGFYLCAWSPGTTSRETQYFGPGTRLLVL.

This clone was seen only a few times. This chain joins TRBV11-2 and TRBJ1-4, with a tentative D call TRBD1 (5 bases). Germline-derived CDR1 and CDR2 are SGHAT and FQNNGV. This CDR3 has 15 residues. V dropped 2 bases and J dropped 2 bases, with 9 bases sitting between them. CDR3 DNA sequence: TGTGCCAGCAGCTTATGGGGGGGTACTAATGAAAAACTGTTTTTT. This sequence encodes CASSLWGGTNEKLFF.

This clone was picked up a small number of times. The V and J genes are TRBV25-1 and TRBJ2-7; perhaps TRBD1 as D (7 bases). Trimming took 5 bases from V and 2 from J, leaving 13 bases between them. Looked up from germline, CDR1 is MGHDK and CDR2 is SYGVNS. The CDR3 spans 14 residues. The CDR3 bases are TGTGCCAGCAGTACCTTCAGGGGGGCCTACGAGCAGTACTTC. Protein sequence: CASSTFRGAYEQYF.